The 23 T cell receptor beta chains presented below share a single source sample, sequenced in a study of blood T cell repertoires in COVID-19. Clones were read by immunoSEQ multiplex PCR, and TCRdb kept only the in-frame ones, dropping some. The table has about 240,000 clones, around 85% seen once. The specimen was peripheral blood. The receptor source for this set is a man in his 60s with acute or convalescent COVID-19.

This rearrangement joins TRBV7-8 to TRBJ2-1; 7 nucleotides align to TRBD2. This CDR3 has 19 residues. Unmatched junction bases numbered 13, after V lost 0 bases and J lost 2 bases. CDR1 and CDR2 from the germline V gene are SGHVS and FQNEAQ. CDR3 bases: TGTGCCAGCAGCTTAGCTTTGAGCGGGATCGGCCTCACCTACAATGAGCAGTTCTTC. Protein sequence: CASSLALSGIGLTYNEQFF. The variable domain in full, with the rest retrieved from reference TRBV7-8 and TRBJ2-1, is GAGVSQSPRYKVAKRGQDVALRCDPISGHVSLFWYQQALGQGPEFLTYFQNEAQLDKSGLPSDRFFAERPEGSVSTLKIQRTQQEDSAVYLCASSLALSGIGLTYNEQFFGPGTRLTVL.

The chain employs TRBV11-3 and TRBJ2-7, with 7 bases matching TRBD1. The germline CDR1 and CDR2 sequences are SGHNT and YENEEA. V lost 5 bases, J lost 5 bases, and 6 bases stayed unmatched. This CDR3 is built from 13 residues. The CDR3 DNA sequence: TGTGCCAGCAGCACCCGACAGGGACACGAGCAGTACTTC. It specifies CASSTRQGHEQYF.

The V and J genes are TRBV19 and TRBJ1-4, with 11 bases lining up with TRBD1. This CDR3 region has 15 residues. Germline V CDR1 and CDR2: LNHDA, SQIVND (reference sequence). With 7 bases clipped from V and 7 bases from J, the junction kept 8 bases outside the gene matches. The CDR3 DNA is TGTGCCAGTACCCTGCGGACAGGGGGCTCTGAAAAACTGTTTTTT. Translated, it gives CASTLRTGGSEKLFF.

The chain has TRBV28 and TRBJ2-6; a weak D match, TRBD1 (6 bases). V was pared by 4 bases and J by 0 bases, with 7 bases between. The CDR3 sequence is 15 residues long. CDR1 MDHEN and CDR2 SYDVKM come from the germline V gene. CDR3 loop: CASSWGRSGANVLTF. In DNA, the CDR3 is TGTGCCAGCAGTTGGGGGCGCTCTGGGGCCAACGTCCTGACTTTC. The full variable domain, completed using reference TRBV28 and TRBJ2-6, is DVKVTQSSRYLVKRTGEKVFLECVQDMDHENMFWYRQDPGLGLRLIYFSYDVKMKEKGDIPEGYSVSREKKERFSLILESASTNQTSMYLCASSWGRSGANVLTFGAGSRLTVL.

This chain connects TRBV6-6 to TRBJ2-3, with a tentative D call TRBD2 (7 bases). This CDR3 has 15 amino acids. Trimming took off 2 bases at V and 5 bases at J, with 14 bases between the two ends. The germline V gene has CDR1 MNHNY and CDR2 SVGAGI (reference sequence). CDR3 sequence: CASSYGRGTRDTQYF. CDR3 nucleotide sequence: TGTGCCAGCAGTTACGGGAGGGGGACCCGAGATACGCAGTATTTT.

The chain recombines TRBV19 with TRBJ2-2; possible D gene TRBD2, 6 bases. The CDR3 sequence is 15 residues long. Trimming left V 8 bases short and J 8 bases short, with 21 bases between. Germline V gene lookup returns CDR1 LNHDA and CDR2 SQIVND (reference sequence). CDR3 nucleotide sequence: TGTGCCAGTTCCACCAGGGCACCCGGGGGTGGGGAGCTGTTTTTT. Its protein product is CASSTRAPGGGELFF.

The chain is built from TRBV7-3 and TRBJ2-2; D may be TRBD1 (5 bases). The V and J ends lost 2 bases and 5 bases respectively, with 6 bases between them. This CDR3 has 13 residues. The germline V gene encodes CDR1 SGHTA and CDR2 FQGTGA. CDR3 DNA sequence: TGTGCCAGCAGCTTAGGGGCAACCGGGGAGCTGTTTTTT. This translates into CASSLGATGELFF. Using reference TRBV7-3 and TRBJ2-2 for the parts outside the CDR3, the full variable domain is GAGVSQTPSNKVTEKGKYVELRCDPISGHTALYWYRQSLGQGPEFLIYFQGTGAADDSGLPNDRFFAVRPEGSVSTLKIQRTERGDSAVYLCASSLGATGELFFGEGSRLTVL.

This CDR3 is CASSLTGLAGDEQFF. CDR3 nucleotides: TGTGCCAGCAGCTTGACGGGACTAGCGGGAGATGAGCAGTTCTTC. The chain uses TRBV7-3 and TRBJ2-1, with 14 bases matching TRBD2. Germline loops: CDR1 SGHTA, CDR2 FQGTGA. The CDR3 sequence is 15 residues long. J gave up 8 bases and V 3 bases, and 3 bases lay outside the gene matches.

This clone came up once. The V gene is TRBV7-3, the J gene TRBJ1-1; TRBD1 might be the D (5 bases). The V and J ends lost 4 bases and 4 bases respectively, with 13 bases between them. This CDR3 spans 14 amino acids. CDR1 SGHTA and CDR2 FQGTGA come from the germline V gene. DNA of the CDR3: TGTGCCAGCAGCTCCAGGGTGAGTGCCACTGAAGCTTTCTTT. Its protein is CASSSRVSATEAFF.

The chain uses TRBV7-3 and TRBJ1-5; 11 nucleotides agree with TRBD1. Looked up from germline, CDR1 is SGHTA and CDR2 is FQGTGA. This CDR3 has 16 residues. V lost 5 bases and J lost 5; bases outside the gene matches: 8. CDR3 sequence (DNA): TGTGCCAGCAGCCCGGGGGACAGGGGGTTCCATCAGCCCCAGCATTTT. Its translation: CASSPGDRGFHQPQHF.

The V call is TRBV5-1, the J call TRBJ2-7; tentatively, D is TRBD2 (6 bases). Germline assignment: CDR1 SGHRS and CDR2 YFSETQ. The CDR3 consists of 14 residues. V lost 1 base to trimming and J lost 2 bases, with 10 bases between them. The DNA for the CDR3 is TGCGCCAGCAGCTTGAGGAGGGGTCCCTACGAGCAGTACTTC. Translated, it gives CASSLRRGPYEQYF.

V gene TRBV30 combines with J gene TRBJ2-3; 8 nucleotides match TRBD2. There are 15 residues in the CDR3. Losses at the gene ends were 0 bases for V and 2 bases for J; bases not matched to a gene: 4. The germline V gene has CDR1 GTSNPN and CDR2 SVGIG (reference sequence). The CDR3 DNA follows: TGTGCCTGGAGTGTAAGCGGGAGACCCACAGATACGCAGTATTTT. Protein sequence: CAWSVSGRPTDTQYF.

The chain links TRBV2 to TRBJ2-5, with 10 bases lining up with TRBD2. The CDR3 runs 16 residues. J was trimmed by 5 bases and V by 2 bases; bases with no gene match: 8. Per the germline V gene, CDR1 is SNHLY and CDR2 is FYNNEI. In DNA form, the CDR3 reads TGTGCCAGCAGTGAACAACTAGCGGGACGGCGGGAGACCCAGTACTTC. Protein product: CASSEQLAGRRETQYF.

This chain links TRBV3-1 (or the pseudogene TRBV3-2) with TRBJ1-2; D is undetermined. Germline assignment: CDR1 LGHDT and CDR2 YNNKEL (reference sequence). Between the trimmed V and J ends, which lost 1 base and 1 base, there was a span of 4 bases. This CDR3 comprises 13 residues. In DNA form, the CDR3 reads TGTGCCAGCAGCCAAGTAGATAACTATGGCTACACCTTC. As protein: CASSQVDNYGYTF.

The CDR3 coding sequence is TGTGCAAGTCGCTGGAGACCGGGTAAGTCCTACGAGCAGTACTTC. This codes for CASRWRPGKSYEQYF. J is TRBJ2-7 and V is TRBV12-2; TRBD2 is taken as the D call from the table, unchecked against the DNA. TRBV12-2 is a pseudogene. The CDR3 runs to 15 residues.

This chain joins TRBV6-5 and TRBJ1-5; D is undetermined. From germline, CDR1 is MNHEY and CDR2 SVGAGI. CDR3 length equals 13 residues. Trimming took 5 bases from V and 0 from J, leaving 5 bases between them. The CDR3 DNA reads TGTGCCAGCAGTCCTTATAGCAATCAGCCCCAGCATTTT. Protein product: CASSPYSNQPQHF.

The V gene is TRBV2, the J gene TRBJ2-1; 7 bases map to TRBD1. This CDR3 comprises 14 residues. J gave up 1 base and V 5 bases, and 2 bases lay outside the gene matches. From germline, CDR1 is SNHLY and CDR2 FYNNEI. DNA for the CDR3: TGTGCCAGCAGTCCGGGACAGTCCTACAATGAGCAGTTCTTC. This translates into CASSPGQSYNEQFF.

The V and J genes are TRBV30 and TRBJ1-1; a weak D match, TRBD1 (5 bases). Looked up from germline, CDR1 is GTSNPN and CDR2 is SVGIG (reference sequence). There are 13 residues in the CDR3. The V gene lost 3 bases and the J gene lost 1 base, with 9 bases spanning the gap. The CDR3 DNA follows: TGTGCCTGGAGGAGACAGTCGAACACTGAAGCTTTCTTT. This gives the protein CAWRRQSNTEAFF.

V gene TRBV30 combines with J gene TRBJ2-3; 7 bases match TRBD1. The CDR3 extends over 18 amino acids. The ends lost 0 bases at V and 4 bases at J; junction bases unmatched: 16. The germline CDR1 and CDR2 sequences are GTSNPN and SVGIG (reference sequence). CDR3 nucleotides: TGTGCCTGGAGTGTTCCCTTCGACAGGGATCGAGGTGCAGATACGCAGTATTTT. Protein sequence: CAWSVPFDRDRGADTQYF.

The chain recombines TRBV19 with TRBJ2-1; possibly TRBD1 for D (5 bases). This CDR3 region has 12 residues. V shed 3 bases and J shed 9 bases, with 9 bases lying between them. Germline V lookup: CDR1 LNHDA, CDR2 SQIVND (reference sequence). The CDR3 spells CASSMGRSEQFF. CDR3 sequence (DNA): TGTGCCAGTAGTATGGGGCGGAGTGAGCAGTTCTTC.

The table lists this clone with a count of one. This CDR3 is CASRGNAGNTIYF. In nucleotides, the CDR3 is TGTGCCTCTCGGGGAAACGCAGGAAACACCATATATTTT. V is TRBV12-3 or TRBV12-4 and J is TRBJ1-3; D gene unclear. The V end was cut by 11 bases, the J end by 4 bases, with 15 bases between. The CDR3 totals 13 residues.

CDR3 bases: TGTGCCGCGGGTAATAGCAATCAGCCCCAGCATTTT. Its translation: CAAGNSNQPQHF. The J gene is TRBJ1-5, the V gene TRBV6-5; no firm D call. The CDR3 runs 12 residues. Trimming removed 11 bases from V and 0 bases from J, with 8 bases in between. Germline-derived CDR1 and CDR2 are MNHEY and SVGAGI.

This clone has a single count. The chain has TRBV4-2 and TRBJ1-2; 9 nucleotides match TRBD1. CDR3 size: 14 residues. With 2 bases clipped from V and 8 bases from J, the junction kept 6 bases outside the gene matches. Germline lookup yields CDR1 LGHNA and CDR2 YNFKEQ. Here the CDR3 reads CASSQTGGAKGYTF. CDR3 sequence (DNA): TGTGCCAGCAGCCAAACAGGGGGCGCGAAGGGCTACACCTTC.